This TCR beta chain emerged from a study of regulatory T cells in long-lasting Graves disease (dated by TCRdb to the early 2020s). At the level of the whole study: In the newly diagnosed Graves' disease group, patients had been taking antithyroid drugs for less than 3 months. This study used TCR sequencing and RNA sequencing of peripheral blood to compare persistent Graves' disease patients against newly diagnosed Graves' disease patients. A total of around 35 samples underwent TCR sequencing, from about 13 patients with persistent Graves' disease and 20 or so patients with newly diagnosed Graves' disease. The study was conducted in China and was registered as a clinical trial.

The library was obtained by multiplex PCR. TCRdb names Illumina HiSeq 4000 as the instrument used. iRepertoire HTBI primers and Arm-PCR amplification of CDR3 regions were used to construct TCR beta libraries. PCR products were gel purified before sequencing. Concerning the study's data processing: Across samples, 60 to 75 TRBV and 13 to 15 TRBJ segments were identified and used for gene usage analysis of CDR3 amino acid clonotypes. COPE and FqMerger were used to merge the filtered high-quality paired reads into contigs. BLAST was used to align contigs to IMGT TRBV, TRBD and TRBJ reference genes, with CDR3 defined following IMGT. Highly expanded clones were defined as clonotypes with a frequency above 0.1%. Repertoire diversity was measured by Shannon entropy, and V-J evenness by the Gini coefficient. A clonotype found in more than one individual was treated as public. The public reads were run again by TCRdb, first through fastp at Q25 and then through MiXCR, and only productive beta chains were kept. Identical CDR3 protein sequences are pooled into one entry, listed with their most common genes and DNA. These V and J calls originate from TCRdb's pipeline instead of the authors' own analysis. For this sample the table gives fewer than 350,000 distinct CDR3 sequences, of which under 20% were detected only once. Of the sample, roughly 40% falls within the top ten clones.

What the research found in general, with its limitations: TRBV28, TRBJ1-2 and TRBJ2-5 were preferentially used in persistent disease, while TRBV20-1 and TRBJ2-1 were favored in newly diagnosed disease. Only the TCR beta chain was sequenced and analyzed. Patients with persistent disease shared more public clonotypes (around 2,500) than newly diagnosed patients did (more than 900). The authors noted that the small sample size was a limitation that may lower accuracy. Compared with newly diagnosed patients, patients with persistent Graves' disease had lower TCR Shannon entropy and fewer highly expanded clones, which suggests clonal expansion. Because the primary lesion, thyroid tissue, could not be accessed, the study looked at peripheral blood alone.

V is pruned by 1 base and J by 0 bases, leaving 16 bases of the junction without a gene match. Counted from cysteine to phenylalanine, this CDR3 has 20 amino acids. Here the CDR3 DNA is all that survives: 60 bases in frame from base 1. CDR1 and CDR2, looked up from the germline V gene, are MDHEN and SYDVKM. The time point label on this specimen signifies: newly diagnosed GD, antithyroid drugs for less than 3 months. For both TCR sequencing and RNA sequencing, RNA was extracted from PBMCs in TRIzol. The diagnosis of Graves' disease followed American Thyroid Association guidelines. Recruitment of patients was carried out at an endocrinology department in Xi'an, China. Each patient gave approximately 10 milliliters of peripheral blood, collected in an EDTA anticoagulant tube. Ficoll Paque Plus density gradient separation was used to isolate PBMCs, and no further T cell sorting was performed. RNA quality was checked with an Agilent 2100 Bioanalyzer and agarose gel, and concentration with a NanoDrop 2000.

This clonotype was found many times. Its cognate antigen has yet to be identified. No much larger clone exists at a distance of one base, and base qualities are not known. This TCR derives from a female donor with Graves disease. The V gene is TRBV28 and the J gene is TRBJ2-7; a stretch of 9 junction bases matches TRBD1. The sequences come from peripheral blood mononuclear cells (PBMCs), collected at new diagnosis, from a patient treated with antithyroid drugs. The CDR3 is CASSLSYGTGWAKSSYEQYF. The sequenced DNA: TGTGCCAGCAGTTTATCCTATGGGACAGGGTGGGCGAAGAGCTCCTACGAGCAGTACTTC.